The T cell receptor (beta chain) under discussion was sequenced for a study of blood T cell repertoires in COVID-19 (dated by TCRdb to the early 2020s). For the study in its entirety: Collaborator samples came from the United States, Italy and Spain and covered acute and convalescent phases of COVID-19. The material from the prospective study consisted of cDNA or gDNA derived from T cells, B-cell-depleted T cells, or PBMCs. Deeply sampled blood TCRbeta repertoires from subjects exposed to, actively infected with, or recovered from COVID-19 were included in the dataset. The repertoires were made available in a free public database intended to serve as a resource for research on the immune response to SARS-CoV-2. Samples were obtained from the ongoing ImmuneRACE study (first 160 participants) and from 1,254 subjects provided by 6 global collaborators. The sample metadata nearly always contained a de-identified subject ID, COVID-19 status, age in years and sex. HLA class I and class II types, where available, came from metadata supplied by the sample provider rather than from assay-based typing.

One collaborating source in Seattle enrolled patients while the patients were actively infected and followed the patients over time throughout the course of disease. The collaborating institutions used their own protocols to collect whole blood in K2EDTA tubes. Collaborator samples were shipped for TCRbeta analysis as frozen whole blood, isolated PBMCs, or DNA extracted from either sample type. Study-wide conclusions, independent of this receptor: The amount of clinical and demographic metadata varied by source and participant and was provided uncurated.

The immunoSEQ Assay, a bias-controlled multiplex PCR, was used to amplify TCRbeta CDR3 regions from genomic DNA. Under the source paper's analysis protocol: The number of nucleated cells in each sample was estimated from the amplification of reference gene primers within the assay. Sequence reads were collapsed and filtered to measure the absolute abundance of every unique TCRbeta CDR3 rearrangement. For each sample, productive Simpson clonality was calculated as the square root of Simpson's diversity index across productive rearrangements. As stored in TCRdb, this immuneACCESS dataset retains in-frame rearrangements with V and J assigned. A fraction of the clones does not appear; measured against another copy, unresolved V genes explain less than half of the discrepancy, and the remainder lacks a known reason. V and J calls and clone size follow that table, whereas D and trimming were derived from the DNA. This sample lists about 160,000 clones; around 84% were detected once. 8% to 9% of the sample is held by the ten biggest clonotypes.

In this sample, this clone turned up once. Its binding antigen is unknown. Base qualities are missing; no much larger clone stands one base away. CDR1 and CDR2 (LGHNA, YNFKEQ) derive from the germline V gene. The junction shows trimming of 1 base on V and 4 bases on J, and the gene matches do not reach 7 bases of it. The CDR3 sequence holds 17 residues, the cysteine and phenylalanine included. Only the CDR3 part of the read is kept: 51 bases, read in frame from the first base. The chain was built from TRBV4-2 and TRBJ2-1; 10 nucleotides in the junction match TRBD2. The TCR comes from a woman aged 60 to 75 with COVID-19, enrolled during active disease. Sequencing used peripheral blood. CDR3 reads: CASSQVSTSGQYNEQFF. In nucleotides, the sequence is TGTGCCAGCAGCCAAGTCTCGACTAGCGGGCAATACAATGAGCAGTTCTTC.